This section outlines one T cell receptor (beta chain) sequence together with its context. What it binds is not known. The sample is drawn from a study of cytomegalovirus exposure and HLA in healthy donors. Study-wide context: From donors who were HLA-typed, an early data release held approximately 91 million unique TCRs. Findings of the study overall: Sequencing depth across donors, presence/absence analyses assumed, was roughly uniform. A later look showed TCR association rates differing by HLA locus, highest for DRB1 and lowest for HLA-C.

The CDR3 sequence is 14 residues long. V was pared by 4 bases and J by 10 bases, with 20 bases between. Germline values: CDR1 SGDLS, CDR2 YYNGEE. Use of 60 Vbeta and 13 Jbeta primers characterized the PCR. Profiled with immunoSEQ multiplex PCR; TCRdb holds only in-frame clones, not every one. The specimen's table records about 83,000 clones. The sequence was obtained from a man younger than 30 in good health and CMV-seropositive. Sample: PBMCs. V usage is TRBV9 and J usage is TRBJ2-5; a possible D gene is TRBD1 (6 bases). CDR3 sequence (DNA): TGTGCCAGCAGCCCGAGAGGGGACATTTTTGACCAGTACTTC. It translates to CASSPRGDIFDQYF.